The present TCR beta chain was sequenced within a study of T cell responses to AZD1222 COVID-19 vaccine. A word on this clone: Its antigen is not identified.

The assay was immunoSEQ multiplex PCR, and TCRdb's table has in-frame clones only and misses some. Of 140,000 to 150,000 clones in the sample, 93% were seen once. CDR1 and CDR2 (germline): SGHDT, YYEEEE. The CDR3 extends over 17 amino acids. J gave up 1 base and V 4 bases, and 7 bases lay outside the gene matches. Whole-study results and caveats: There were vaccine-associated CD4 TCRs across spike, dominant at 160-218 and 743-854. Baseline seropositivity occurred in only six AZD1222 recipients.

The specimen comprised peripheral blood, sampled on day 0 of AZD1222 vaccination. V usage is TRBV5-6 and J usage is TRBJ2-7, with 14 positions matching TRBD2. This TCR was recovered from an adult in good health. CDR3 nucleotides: TGTGCCAGCAGCGAGGGACTAGCGGGAGTCGAATCCTACGAGCAGTACTTC. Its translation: CASSEGLAGVESYEQYF.